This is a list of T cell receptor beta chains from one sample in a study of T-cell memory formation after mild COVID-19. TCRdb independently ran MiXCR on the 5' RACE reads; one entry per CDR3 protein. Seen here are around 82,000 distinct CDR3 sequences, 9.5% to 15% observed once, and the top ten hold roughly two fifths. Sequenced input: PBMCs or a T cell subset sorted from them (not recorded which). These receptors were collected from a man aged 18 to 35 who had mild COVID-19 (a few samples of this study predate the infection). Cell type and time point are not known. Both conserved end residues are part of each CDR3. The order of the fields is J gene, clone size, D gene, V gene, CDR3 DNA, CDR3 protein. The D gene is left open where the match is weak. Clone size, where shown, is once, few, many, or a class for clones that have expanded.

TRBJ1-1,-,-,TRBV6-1,TGTGCCAGCACCACCACGTGGGGAGGAATGAACACTGAAGCTTTCTTT,CASTTTWGGMNTEAFF
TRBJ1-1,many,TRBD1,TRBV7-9,TGTGCCAGCAGCTTAGCGATGGACAGGGACGCTTTCTTT,CASSLAMDRDAFF
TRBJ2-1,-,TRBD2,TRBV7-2,TGTGCCAGCAGCCACCCCGTGACTAGCGGTTACAATGAGCAGTTCTTC,CASSHPVTSGYNEQFF
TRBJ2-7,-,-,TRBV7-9,TGTGCCAGCAGCTTAACGACAGACCTCTACGAGCAGTACTTC,CASSLTTDLYEQYF
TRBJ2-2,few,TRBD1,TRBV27,TGTGCCAGCAGTTTATTGACAGGGGTCCGGGAGCTGTTTTTT,CASSLLTGVRELFF
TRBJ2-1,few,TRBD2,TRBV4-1,TGCGCCAGCAGCCACAACGCGGGAGCGGGGGGGATCAACAATGAGCAGTTCTTC,CASSHNAGAGGINNEQFF
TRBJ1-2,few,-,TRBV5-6,TGTGCCAGCAGCTTTGAGGTCGGGGCCCGAGATGGCTACACCTTC,CASSFEVGARDGYTF
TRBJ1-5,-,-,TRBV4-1,TGCGCCAGCAGCCAAGGCACCGGACGGACTAATCAGCCCCAGCATTTT,CASSQGTGRTNQPQHF
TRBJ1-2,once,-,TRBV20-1,TGCAGTGCTAGGGAAAGCAGGGGCAGTGGCTACACCTTC,CSARESRGSGYTF
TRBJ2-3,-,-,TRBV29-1,TGCAGCGTTGAAAGGTCTGGGAGAAGCACAGATACGCAGTATTTT,CSVERSGRSTDTQYF
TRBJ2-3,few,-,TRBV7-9,TGTGCCAGCAGCTATACAGGGGATACGCAGTATTTT,CASSYTGDTQYF
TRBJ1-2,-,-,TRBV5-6,TGTGCCAGCAGCCAAACAGTCCTTAACTATGGCTACACCTTC,CASSQTVLNYGYTF
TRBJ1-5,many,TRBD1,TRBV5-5,TGTGCCAGCAGCTTGAGGGGGAACAGGGGACAGCCCCAGCATTTT,CASSLRGNRGQPQHF
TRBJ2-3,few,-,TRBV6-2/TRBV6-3,TGTGCCAGCAGGACGGGGTACACAGATACGCAGTATTTT,CASRTGYTDTQYF
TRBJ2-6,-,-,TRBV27,TGTGCCAGCAGCCCCGGGCTACCTGGGGCCAACGTCCTGACTTTC,CASSPGLPGANVLTF
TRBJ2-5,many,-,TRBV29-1,TGCAGCGTTGAAGAAAAGGGAGAGACCCAGTACTTC,CSVEEKGETQYF
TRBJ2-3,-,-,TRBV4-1,TGCGCCAGCAGCCGGGGCGCGGGCACCACAGATACGCAGTATTTT,CASSRGAGTTDTQYF
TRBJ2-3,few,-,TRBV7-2,TGTGCCAGCAGGTCGGTGACAGAACCCACAGATACGCAGTATTTT,CASRSVTEPTDTQYF
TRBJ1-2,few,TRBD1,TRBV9,TGTGCCAGCAGCGCCCGGGACAGGGCCACCTCTCACTATGGCTACACCTTC,CASSARDRATSHYGYTF
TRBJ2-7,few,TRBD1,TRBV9,TGTGCCAGCAGCGAGCGGACCGGGACAGGTATCTCCTACGAGCAGTACTTC,CASSERTGTGISYEQYF
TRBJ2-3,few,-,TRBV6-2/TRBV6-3,TGTGCCAGCAGTTTTTTGGCTAATTCCCCAGATACGCAGTATTTT,CASSFLANSPDTQYF
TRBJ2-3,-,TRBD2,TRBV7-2,TGTGCCAGCAGCCCGACGACTAGCGGGGGGGTGTATAGCACAGATACGCAGTATTTT,CASSPTTSGGVYSTDTQYF
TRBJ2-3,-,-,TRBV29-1,TGCAGCGTCGCCCCAGGCGGGATTGCAGATACGCAGTATTTT,CSVAPGGIADTQYF
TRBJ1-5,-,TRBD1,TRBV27,TGTGCCAGCAGTTTTTCAGGGGGCGCGTTCCGGGGGCAGCCCCAGCATTTT,CASSFSGGAFRGQPQHF
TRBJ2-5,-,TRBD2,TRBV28,TGTGCCAGCAGTTTTCCCCTAGCGGGGTCGCCTAACGCGGAGACCCAGTACTTC,CASSFPLAGSPNAETQYF
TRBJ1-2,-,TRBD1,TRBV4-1,TGCGCCAGCAGCCAGGTGCCGGGGACAGGGGCCGGCTACACCTTC,CASSQVPGTGAGYTF
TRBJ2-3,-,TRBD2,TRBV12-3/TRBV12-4,TGTGCCAGCAGTTGGGGCGGGGGGACAGATACGCAGTATTTT,CASSWGGGTDTQYF
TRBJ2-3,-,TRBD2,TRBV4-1,TGCGCCAGCAGCCAAGAGAGCGGGGGGCTAACTAGCACAGATACGCAGTATTTT,CASSQESGGLTSTDTQYF
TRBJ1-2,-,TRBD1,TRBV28,TGTGCCAGCAGGCCCCGGACAGGGGGCGATAACTATGGCTACACCTTC,CASRPRTGGDNYGYTF
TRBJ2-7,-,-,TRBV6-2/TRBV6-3,TGTGCCAGCAGTAATGGTGAGCAGTACTTC,CASSNGEQYF
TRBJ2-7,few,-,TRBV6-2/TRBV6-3,TGTGCCAGCAGCGGAGGACTACGTTACGAGCAGTACTTC,CASSGGLRYEQYF
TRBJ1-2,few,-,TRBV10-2,TGCGCCAGCAGTAACAAGACAGGCAACTATGGCTACACCTTC,CASSNKTGNYGYTF
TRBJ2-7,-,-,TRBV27,TGTGCCAGCAGTTCAGGTTACGAGCAGTACTTC,CASSSGYEQYF
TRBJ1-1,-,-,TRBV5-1,TGCGCCAGCAGCTTGGCCCCAGACGACGAAGCTTTCTTT,CASSLAPDDEAFF
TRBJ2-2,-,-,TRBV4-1,TGCGCCAGCAGGTGGGGGGTCGAGAGCACCGGGGAGCTGTTTTTT,CASRWGVESTGELFF
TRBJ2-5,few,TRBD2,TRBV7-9,TGTGCCAGCAGATGGACTAGCGGGGCCCCAGAGACCCAGTACTTC,CASRWTSGAPETQYF
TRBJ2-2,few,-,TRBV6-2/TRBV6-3,TGTGCCAGCAGTTACTTCCCCAGCGGAGCCGGGGAGCTGTTTTTT,CASSYFPSGAGELFF
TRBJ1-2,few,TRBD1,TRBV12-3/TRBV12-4,TGTGCCAGCAGACACCGGGACAGGCGATATGGCTACACCTTC,CASRHRDRRYGYTF
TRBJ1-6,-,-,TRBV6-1,TGTGCCAGCACTGGAGAGGGGGACGGGGGTAGAGCCCTCCACTTT,CASTGEGDGGRALHF
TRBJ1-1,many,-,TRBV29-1,TGCAGCGTTGACTACGGGAGCACTGAAGCTTTCTTT,CSVDYGSTEAFF
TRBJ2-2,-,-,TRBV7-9,TGTGCCAGCAGCTGGCGAGGAAGAGATAACACCGGGGAGCTGTTTTTT,CASSWRGRDNTGELFF
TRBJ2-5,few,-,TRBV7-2,TGTGCCAGCAGTAGACGAGGACAAGAGACCCAGTACTTC,CASSRRGQETQYF
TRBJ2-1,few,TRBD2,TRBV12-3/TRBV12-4,TGTGCCAGCAGTTTAAGGCTAGCGGGGGAGCGGCAGTTCTTC,CASSLRLAGERQFF
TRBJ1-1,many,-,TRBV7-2,TGTGCCAGCAGCTTTATCTCGGATGAAGCTTTCTTT,CASSFISDEAFF
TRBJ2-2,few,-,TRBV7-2,TGTGCCAGCAGCTTATGGGGGGGGCCTTTCGGGGAGCTGTTTTTT,CASSLWGGPFGELFF
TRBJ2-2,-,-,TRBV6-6,TGTGCCAGCAGTTACCACAAGGGTCCCGGGGAGCTGTTTTTT,CASSYHKGPGELFF
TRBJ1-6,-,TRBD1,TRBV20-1,TGCAGTGCTAGACCATCGGACAGGGGGCCCTCACCCCTCCACTTT,CSARPSDRGPSPLHF
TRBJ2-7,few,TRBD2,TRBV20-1,TGCAGTGCTAGAGATGCGGGGGAAGGCTACGAGCAGTACTTC,CSARDAGEGYEQYF
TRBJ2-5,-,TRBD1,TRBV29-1,TGCAGCGTGCGGCTACCGGGACAGGGGGCCCCCCCCCAGTACTTC,CSVRLPGQGAPPQYF
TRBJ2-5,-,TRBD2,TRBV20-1,TGCAGTGCTAGAGATCTGGCTAGCGGGGAAGAGACCCAGTACTTC,CSARDLASGEETQYF